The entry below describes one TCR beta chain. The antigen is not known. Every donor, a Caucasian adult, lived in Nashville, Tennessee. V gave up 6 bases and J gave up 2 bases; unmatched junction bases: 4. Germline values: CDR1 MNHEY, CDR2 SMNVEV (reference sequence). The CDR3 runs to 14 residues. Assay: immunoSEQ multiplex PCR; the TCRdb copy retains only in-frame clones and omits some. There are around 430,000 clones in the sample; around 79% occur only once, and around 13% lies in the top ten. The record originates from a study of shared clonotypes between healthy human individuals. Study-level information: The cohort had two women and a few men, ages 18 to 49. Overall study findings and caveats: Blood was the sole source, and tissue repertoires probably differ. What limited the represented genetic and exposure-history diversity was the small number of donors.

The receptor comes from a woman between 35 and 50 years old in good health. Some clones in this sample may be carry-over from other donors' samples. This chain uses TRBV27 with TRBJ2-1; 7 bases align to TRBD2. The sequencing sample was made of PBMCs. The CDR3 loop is CASRQRGAYNEQFF. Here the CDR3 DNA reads TGTGCCAGCAGACAGCGGGGTGCCTACAATGAGCAGTTCTTC.